This T cell receptor (beta chain) appears in the sequencing data of a study of T cells after yellow fever vaccination. Study in general: Where fractions had low cell numbers, libraries were prepared from them with the SMART-Seq v4 Ultra Low Input RNA kit.

TCRdb itself ran the 5' RACE reads through MiXCR, one entry per CDR3 protein. Of around 530,000 distinct CDR3 sequences detected, 17% appear once; the ten largest clones hold 15% to 20%. About this clonotype itself: Its specificity is not known.

Study results and caveats: When the response was secondary, it was weaker but reached its peak faster, day 5 versus 15. Bulk-population clonotypes that are abundant could appear as contaminants in FACS-sorted repertoires. Most clones from primary vaccination resurfaced after the booster (about 95% CD4, more than 75% CD8).

Germline CDR1 MDHEN, CDR2 SYDVKM. The V gene lost 5 bases and the J gene lost 3 bases, with 13 bases spanning the gap. This CDR3 spans 14 amino acids. The origin of this receptor is a man between 18 and 29 years old who received the YFV17D yellow fever vaccine. Sequenced material: PBMCs, taken 4 to 5 days after the first yellow fever vaccination. The chain recombines TRBV28 with TRBJ2-5; D might be TRBD1 (5 bases). In DNA form, the CDR3 reads TGTGCCAGCAGTCGCAGGGTATCCGAAGAGACCCAGTACTTC. It translates to CASSRRVSEETQYF.